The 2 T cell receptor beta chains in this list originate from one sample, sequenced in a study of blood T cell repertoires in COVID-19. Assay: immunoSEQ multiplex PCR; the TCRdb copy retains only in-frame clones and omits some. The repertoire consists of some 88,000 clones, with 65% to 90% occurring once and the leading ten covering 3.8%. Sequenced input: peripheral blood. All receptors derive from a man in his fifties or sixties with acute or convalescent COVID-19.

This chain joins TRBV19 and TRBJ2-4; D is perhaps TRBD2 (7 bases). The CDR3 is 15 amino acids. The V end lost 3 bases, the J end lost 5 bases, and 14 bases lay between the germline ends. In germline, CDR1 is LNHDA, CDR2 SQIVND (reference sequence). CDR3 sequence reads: CASSISGGTQNIQYF. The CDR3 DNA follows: TGTGCCAGTAGTATTTCGGGGGGCACGCAAAACATTCAGTACTTC.

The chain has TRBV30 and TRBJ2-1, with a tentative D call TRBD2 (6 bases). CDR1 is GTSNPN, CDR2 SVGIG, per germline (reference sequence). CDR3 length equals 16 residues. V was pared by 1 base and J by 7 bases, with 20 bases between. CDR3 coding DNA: TGTGCCTGGAGTGGAACCGCGATCGGAGGGAGTAATGAGCAGTTCTTC. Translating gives CAWSGTAIGGSNEQFF. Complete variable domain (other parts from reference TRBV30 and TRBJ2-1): SQTIHQWPATLVQPVGSPLSLECTVEGTSNPNLYWYRQAAGRGLQLLFYSVGIGQISSEVPQNLSASRPQDRQFILSSKKLLLSDSGFYLCAWSGTAIGGSNEQFFGPGTRLTVL.